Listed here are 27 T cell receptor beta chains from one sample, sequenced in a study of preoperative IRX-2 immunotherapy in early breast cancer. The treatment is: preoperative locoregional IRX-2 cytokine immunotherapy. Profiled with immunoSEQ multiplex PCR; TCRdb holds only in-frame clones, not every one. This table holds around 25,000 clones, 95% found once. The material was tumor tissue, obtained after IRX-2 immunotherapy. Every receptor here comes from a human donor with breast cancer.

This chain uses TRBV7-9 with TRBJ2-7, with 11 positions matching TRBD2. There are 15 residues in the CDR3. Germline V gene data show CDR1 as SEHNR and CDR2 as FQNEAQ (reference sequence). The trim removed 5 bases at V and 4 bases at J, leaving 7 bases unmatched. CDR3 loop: CASSPRLAGSYEQYF. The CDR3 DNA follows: TGTGCCAGCAGCCCTAGACTAGCGGGAAGTTACGAGCAGTACTTC.

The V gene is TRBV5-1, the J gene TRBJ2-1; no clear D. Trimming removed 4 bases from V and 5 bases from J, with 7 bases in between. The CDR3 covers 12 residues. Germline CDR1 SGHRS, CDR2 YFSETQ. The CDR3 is CASSLKNNEQFF. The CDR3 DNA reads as TGCGCCAGCAGCCTCAAGAACAATGAGCAGTTCTTC.

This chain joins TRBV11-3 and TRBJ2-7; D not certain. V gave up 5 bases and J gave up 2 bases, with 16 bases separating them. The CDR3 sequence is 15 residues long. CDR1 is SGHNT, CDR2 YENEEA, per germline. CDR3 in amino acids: CASSQEKSPAYEQYF. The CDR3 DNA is TGTGCCAGCAGCCAAGAGAAAAGTCCGGCCTACGAGCAGTACTTC.

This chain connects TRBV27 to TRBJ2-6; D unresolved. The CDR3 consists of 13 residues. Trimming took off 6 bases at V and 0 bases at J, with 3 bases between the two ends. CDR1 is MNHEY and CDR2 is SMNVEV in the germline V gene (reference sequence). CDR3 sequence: CASRYSGANVLTF. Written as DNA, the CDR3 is TGTGCCAGCAGATACTCTGGGGCCAACGTCCTGACTTTC.

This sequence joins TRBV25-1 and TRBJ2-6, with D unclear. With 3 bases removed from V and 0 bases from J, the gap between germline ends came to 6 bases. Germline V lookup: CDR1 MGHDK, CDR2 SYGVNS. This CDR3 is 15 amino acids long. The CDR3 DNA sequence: TGTGCCAGCAGTGACCTGTACTCTGGGGCCAACGTCCTGACTTTC. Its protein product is CASSDLYSGANVLTF.

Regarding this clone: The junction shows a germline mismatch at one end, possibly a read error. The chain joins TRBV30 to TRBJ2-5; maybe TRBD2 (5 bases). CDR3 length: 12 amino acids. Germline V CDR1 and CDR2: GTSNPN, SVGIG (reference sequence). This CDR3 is CATSGTEEIQYF. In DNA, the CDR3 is TGTGCCACGAGCGGAACTGAAGAGATCCAGTACTTC.

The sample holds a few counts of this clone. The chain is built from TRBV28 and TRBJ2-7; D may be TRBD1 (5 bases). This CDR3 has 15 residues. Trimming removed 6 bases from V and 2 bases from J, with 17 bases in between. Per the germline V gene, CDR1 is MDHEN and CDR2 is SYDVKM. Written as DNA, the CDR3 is TGTGCCAGCAGCCTCAACCTGGGGCTAGCCTACGAGCAGTACTTC. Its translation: CASSLNLGLAYEQYF.

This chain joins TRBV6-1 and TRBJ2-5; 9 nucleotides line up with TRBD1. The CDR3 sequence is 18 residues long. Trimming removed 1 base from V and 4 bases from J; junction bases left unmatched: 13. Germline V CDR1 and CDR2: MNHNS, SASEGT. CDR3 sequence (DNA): TGTGCCAGCAGTGAAGGGCGGGACAGGGCGTTCCAGCGAGAGACCCAGTACTTC. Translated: CASSEGRDRAFQRETQYF.

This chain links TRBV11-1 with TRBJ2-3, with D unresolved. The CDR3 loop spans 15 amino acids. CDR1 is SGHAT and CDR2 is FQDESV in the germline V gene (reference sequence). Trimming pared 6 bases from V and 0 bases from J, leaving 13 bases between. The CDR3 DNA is TGTGCCAGCAGTTTTGGGCATTTGAGCACAGATACGCAGTATTTT. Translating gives CASSFGHLSTDTQYF.

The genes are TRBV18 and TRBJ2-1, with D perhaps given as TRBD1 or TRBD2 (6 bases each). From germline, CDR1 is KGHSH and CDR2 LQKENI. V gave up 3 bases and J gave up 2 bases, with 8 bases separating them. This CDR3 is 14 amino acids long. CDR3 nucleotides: TGTGCCAGCTCACCGGGGGGCCCCTACAATGAGCAGTTCTTC. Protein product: CASSPGGPYNEQFF.

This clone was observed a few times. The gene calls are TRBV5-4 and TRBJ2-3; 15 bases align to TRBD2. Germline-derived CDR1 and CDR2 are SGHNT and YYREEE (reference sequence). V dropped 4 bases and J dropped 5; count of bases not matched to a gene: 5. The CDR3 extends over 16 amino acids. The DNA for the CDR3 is TGTGCCAGCAGCGAAGGACTAGCGGGAGGGGAAGATACGCAGTATTTT. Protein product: CASSEGLAGGEDTQYF.

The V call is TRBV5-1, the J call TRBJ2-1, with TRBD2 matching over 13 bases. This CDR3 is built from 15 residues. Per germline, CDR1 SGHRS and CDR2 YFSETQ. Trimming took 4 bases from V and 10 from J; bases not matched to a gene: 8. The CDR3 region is CASSIGLAGVLEQFF. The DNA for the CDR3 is TGCGCCAGCAGCATCGGACTAGCGGGAGTTTTGGAGCAGTTCTTC. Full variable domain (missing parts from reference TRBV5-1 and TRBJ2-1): KAGVTQTPRYLIKTRGQQVTLSCSPISGHRSVSWYQQTPGQGLQFLFEYFSETQRNKGNFPGRFSGRQFSNSRSEMNVSTLELGDSALYLCASSIGLAGVLEQFFGPGTRLTVL.

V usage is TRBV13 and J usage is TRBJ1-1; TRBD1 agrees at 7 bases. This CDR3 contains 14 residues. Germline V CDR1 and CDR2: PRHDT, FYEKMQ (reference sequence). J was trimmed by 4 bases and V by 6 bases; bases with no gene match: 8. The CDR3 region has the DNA TGTGCCAGCAGTTCTGACAGGGTTGGCACTGAAGCTTTCTTT. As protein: CASSSDRVGTEAFF.

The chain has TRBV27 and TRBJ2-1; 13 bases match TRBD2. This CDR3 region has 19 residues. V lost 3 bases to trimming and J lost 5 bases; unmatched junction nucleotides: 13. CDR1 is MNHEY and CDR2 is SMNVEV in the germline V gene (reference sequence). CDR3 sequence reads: CASSFFVGTSGTRNNEQFF. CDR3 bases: TGTGCCAGCAGTTTTTTCGTTGGGACTAGCGGGACCCGTAACAATGAGCAGTTCTTC.

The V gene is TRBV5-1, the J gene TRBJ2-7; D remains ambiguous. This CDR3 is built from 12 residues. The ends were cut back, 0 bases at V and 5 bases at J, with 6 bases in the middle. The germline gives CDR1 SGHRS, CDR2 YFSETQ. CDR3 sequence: CASSLAQHEQYF. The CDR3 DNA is TGCGCCAGCAGCTTGGCACAACACGAGCAGTACTTC.

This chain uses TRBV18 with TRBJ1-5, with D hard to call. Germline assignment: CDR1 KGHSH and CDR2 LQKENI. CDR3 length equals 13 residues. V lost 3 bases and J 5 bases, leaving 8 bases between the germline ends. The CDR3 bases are TGTGCCAGCTCACCGAAGCAGGATCAGCCCCAGCATTTT. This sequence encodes CASSPKQDQPQHF.

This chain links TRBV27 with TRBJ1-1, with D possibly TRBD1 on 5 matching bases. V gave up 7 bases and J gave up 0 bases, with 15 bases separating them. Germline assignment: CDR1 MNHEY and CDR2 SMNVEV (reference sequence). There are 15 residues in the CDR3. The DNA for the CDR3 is TGTGCCAGCATCCCAGTCAGGGCAGTGAACACTGAAGCTTTCTTT. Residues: CASIPVRAVNTEAFF.

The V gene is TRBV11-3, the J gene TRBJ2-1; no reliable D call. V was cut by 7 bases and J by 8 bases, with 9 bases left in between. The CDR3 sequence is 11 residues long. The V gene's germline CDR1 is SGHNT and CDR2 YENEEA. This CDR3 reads CASILSHEQFF. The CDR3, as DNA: TGTGCCAGCATACTAAGCCATGAGCAGTTCTTC.

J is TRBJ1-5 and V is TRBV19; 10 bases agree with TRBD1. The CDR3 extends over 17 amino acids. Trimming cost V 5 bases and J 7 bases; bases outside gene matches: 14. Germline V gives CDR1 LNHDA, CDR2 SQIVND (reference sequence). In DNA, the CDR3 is TGTGCCAGTAGTTTTCTCCGGGACAGGGGAACGGGCCAGCCCCAGCATTTT. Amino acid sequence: CASSFLRDRGTGQPQHF.

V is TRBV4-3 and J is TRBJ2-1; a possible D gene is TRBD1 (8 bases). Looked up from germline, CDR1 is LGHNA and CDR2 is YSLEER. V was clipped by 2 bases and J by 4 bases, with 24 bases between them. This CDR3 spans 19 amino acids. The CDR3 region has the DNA TGCGCCAGCAGCCAACTCACACAGGGGGGGGAGGGGATATACAATGAGCAGTTCTTC. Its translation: CASSQLTQGGEGIYNEQFF.

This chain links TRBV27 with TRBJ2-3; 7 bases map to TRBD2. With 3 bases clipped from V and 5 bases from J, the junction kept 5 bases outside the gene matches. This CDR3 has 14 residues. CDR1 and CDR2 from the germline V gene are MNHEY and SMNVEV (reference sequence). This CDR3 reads CASSFGVAGDTQYF. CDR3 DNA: TGTGCCAGCAGTTTTGGGGTAGCGGGAGATACGCAGTATTTT.

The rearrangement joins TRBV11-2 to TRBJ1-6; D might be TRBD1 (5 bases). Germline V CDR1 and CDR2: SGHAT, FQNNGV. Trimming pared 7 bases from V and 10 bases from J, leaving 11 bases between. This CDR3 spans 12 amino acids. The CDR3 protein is CASTLGQSPLHF. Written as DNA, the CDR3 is TGTGCCAGCACCCTGGGGCAATCACCCCTCCACTTT.

In nucleotides, the CDR3 is TGTGCCAGCAGCCCTACGTGGGACTTATCCTACGAGCAGTACTTC. Encoded protein: CASSPTWDLSYEQYF. This chain uses TRBV5-5 with TRBJ2-7, with D maybe TRBD2 (6 bases). Looked up from germline, CDR1 is SGHKS and CDR2 is YYEKEE (reference sequence). Trimming pared 4 bases from V and 1 base from J, leaving 15 bases between. CDR3 length: 15 residues.

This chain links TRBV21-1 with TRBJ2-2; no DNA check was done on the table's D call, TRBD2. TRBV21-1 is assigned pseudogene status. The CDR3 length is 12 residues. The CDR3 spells CASSISPGELFF. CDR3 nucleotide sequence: TGTGCCAGCAGCATAAGCCCCGGGGAGCTGTTTTTT.

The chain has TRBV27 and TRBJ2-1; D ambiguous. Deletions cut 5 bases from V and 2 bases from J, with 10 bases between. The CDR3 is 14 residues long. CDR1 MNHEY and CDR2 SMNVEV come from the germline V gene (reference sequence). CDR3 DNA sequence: TGTGCCAGCAGTATACCCACAGCCTACAATGAGCAGTTCTTC. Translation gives CASSIPTAYNEQFF.

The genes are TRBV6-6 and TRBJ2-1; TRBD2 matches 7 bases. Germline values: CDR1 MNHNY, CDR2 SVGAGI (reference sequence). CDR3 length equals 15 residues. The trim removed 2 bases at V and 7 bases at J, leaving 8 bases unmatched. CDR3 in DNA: TGTGCCAGCAGTTACGGGACTATCCCATTAAATGAGCAGTTCTTC. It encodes CASSYGTIPLNEQFF.

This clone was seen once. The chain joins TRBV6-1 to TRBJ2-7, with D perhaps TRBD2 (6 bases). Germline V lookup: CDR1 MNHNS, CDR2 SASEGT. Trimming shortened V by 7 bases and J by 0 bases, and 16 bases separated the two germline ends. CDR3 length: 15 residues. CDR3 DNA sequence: TGTGCCAGCAACGAACTCGGGGGAGGCTCCTACGAGCAGTACTTC. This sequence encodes CASNELGGGSYEQYF.